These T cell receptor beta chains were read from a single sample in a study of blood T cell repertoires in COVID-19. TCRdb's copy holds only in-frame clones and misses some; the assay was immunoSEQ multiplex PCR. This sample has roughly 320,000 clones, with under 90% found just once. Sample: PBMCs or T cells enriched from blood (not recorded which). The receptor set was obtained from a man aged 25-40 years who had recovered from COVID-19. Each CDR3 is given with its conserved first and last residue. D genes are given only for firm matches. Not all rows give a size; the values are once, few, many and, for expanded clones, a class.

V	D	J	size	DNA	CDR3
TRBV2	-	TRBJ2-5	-	TGTGCCAGCGCGTACCAAGAGACCCAGTACTTC	CASAYQETQYF
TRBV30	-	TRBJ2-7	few	TGTGCCTGGAGTTTAGAACGCCTGAACGAGCAGTACTTC	CAWSLERLNEQYF
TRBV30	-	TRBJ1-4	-	TGTGCCTGGAGGCATGGGCCCTACGAAAAACTGTTTTTT	CAWRHGPYEKLFF
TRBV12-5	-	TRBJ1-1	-	TGTGCTAGTGGTTTGAATTCGGACATCGGGGGGCGTTGGGGGACTGAAGCTTTCTTT	CASGLNSDIGGRWGTEAFF
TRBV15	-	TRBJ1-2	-	TGTGCCACCAGCAGAGATCCACAGGCTCTGGGCGGCTACACCTTC	CATSRDPQALGGYTF
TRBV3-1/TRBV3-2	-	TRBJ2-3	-	TGTGCCAGCAGCCAGGCAACAGATACGCAGTATTTT	CASSQATDTQYF
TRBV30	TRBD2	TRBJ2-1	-	TGTGCCTGGAGCCCGGGACTAGCGGGATGGAATGAGCAGTTCTTC	CAWSPGLAGWNEQFF
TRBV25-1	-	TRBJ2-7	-	TGTGCCAGCAGTGAATCGGGCTACGAGCAGTACTTC	CASSESGYEQYF
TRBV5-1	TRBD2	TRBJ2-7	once	TGCGCCAGCCGGACTAGCGGGAGACTCAACGAGCAGTACTTC	CASRTSGRLNEQYF
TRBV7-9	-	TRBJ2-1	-	TGTGCCAGCAGCCAGAACAGGGACACGGGCTACAATGAGCAGTTCTTC	CASSQNRDTGYNEQFF
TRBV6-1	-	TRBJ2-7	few	TGTGCCAGCAGTGAAGAGGGGACTTACGAGCAGTACTTC	CASSEEGTYEQYF
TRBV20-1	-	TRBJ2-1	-	TGCAGTGCTAGACCCGGGACAGAGCAGTTCTTC	CSARPGTEQFF
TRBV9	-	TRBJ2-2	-	TGTGCCAGCAGCGTGGAGCACGGGGAGCTGTTTTTT	CASSVEHGELFF
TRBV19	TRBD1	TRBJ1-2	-	TGTGCCAGTAGTCGGCCGGGCGAGACAGGGTACTATGGCTACACCTTC	CASSRPGETGYYGYTF
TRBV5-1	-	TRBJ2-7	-	TGCGCCAGCAGCCCCCGGACAGGGACTACGGGGGAGCAGTACTTC	CASSPRTGTTGEQYF
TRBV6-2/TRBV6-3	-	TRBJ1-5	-	TGTGCCAGCAGCGAAGGGCCAAGGGGGAAACAGCCCCAGCATTTT	CASSEGPRGKQPQHF
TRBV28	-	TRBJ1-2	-	TGTGCCAGCAGTACCCACGGGGTTAACTATGGCTACACCTTC	CASSTHGVNYGYTF
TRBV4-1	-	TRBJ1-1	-	TGCGCCAGCAGCCAAGAAACACCGTCCACTGAAGCTTTCTTT	CASSQETPSTEAFF
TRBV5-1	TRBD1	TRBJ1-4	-	TGCGCCAGCAGCTTGGGACAGGGTAGCGAAAAACTGTTTTTT	CASSLGQGSEKLFF
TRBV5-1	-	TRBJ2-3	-	TGCGCCAGCAGACAGACTAGTAAGGATACGCAGTATTTT	CASRQTSKDTQYF
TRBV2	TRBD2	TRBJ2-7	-	TGTGCCAGCACCGGGCGGGGTTCGGTGGTAGCGGGCGGGGACCAGTACTTC	CASTGRGSVVAGGDQYF
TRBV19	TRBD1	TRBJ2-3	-	TGTGCCAGTAGTATCCCCTTGCGGGACAGGGGCACAGATACGCAGTATTTT	CASSIPLRDRGTDTQYF
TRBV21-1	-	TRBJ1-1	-	TGTGCCAGCAGCAAAAGGGAGGGGACACAATCACAACCGAACACTGAAGCTTTCTTT	CASSKREGTQSQPNTEAFF
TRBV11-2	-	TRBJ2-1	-	TGTGCCAGCAGCTCCGCTCTCAGGGATAGGATGGTTAGTGAGCAGTTCTTC	CASSSALRDRMVSEQFF
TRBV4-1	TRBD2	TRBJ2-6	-	TGCGCCAGCAGCCAAGAGCCGGGACTAGCGGGGATCTCTGGGGCCAACGTCCTGACTTTC	CASSQEPGLAGISGANVLTF
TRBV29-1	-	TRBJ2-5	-	TGCAGCGTTGAAGCGGCAGGTTCCGAGACCCAGTACTTC	CSVEAAGSETQYF
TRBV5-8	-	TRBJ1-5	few	TGTGCCAGCAGCTTCGCTATTTATCAGCCCCAGCATTTT	CASSFAIYQPQHF
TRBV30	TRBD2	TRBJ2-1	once	TGTGCCTGGAGCGGGGACCTAGCGGGAGGGCGTTCAGACAATGAGCAGTTCTTC	CAWSGDLAGGRSDNEQFF
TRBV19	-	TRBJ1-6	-	TGTGCCAGTAGCCGACAGCATAATTCACCCCTCCACTTT	CASSRQHNSPLHF
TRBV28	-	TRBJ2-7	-	TGTGCCAGCAGTTCCCATACAGGGAACTCCTACGAGCAGTACTTC	CASSSHTGNSYEQYF
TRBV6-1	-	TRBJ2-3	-	TGTGCCAGCAGTGAAGCGGCAAGTGGCAGGCCGGTGGGCACAGATACGCAGTATTTT	CASSEAASGRPVGTDTQYF
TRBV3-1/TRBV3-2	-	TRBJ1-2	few	TGTGCCAGCAGCCCTTCCGGGGGATCCCTTAGGGGCTACACCTTC	CASSPSGGSLRGYTF
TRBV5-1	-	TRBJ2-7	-	TGCGCCAGCAGACTCTTCCCGGGGTTAGACTACGAGCAGTACTTC	CASRLFPGLDYEQYF
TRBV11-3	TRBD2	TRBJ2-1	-	TGTGCCAGCAGCTTAGGGTCCCAAACTAGCGATGAGCAGTTCTTC	CASSLGSQTSDEQFF
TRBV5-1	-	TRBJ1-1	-	TGCGCCAGCAGCGGGTCCTCGGACACCAGAGAAGCTTTCTTT	CASSGSSDTREAFF
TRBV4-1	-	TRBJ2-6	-	TGCGCCAGCAGCCATCCAGGATCCGGGGCCAACGTCCTGACTTTC	CASSHPGSGANVLTF
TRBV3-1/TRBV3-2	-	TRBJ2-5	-	TGTGCCAGCAGCCCCCACAACCAAGAGACCCAGTACTTC	CASSPHNQETQYF
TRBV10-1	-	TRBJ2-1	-	TGCGCCAGCAGTGGGGGGCAGCCTAACAATGAGCAGTTCTTC	CASSGGQPNNEQFF
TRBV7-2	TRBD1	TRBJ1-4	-	TGTGCCAGCAGCCCCTCCGGGACAGGGAATGAAAAACTGTTTTTT	CASSPSGTGNEKLFF
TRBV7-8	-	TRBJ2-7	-	TGTGCCAGCAGCTTTGGCAGGGGTTCGTCCTACGAGCAGTACTTC	CASSFGRGSSYEQYF
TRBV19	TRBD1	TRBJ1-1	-	TGTGCCAGTAGTCCCAGACAGGGGACCACTGAAGCTTTCTTT	CASSPRQGTTEAFF
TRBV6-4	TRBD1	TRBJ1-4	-	TGTGCCAGCAGGACTTACAGGGGGCGCGGTAATGAAAAACTGTTTTTT	CASRTYRGRGNEKLFF
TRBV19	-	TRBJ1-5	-	TGTGCCAGTAGTTCTCGGGATCAGCCCCAGCATTTT	CASSSRDQPQHF
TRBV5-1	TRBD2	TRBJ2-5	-	TGCGCCAGCAGCTTGGGGTCGGGGGGACTAGAGACCCAGTACTTC	CASSLGSGGLETQYF
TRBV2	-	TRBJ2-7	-	TGTGCCAGCAGTGGGGGCCTTCTCAGGGAGCAGTACTTC	CASSGGLLREQYF
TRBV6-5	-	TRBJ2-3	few	TGTGCCAGCAGTTACTCTGCCTACACAGATACGCAGTATTTT	CASSYSAYTDTQYF